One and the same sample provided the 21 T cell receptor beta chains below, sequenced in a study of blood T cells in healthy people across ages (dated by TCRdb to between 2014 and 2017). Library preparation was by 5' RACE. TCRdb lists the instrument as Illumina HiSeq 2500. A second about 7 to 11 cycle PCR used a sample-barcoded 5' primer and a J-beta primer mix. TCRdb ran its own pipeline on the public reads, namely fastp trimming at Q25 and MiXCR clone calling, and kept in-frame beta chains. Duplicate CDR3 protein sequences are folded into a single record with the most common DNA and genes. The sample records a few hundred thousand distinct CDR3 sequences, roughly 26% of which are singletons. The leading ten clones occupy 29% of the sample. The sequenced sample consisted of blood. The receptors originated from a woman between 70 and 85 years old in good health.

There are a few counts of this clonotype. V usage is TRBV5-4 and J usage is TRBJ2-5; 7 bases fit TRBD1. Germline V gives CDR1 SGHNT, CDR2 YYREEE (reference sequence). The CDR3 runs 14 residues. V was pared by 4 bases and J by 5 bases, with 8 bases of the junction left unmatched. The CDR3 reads CASSPSGGVETQYF. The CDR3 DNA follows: TGTGCCAGCAGCCCCTCAGGGGGAGTGGAGACCCAGTACTTC. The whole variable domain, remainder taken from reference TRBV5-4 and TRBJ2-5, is ETGVTQSPTHLIKTRGQQVTLRCSSQSGHNTVSWYQQALGQGPQFIFQYYREEENGRGNFPPRFSGLQFPNYSSELNVNALELDDSALYLCASSPSGGVETQYFGPGTRLLVL.

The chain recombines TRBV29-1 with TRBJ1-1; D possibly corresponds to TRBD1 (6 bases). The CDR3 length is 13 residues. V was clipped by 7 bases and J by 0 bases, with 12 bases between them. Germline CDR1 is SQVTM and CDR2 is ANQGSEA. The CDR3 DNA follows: TGCAGCGCCCGGACAGCTTTGAACACTGAAGCTTTCTTT. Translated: CSARTALNTEAFF.

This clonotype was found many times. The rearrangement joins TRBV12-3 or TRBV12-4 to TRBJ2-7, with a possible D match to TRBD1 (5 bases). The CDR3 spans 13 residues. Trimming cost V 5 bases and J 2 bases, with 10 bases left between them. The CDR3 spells CASSGHLTYEQYF. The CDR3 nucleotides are TGTGCCAGCAGTGGACATCTTACCTACGAGCAGTACTTC.

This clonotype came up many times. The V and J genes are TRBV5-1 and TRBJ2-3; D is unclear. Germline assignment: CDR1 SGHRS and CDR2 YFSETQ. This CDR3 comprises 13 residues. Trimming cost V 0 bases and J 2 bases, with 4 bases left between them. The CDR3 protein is CASSLEYTDTQYF. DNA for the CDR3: TGCGCCAGCAGCTTGGAGTACACAGATACGCAGTATTTT. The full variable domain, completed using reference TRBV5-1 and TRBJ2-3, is KAGVTQTPRYLIKTRGQQVTLSCSPISGHRSVSWYQQTPGQGLQFLFEYFSETQRNKGNFPGRFSGRQFSNSRSEMNVSTLELGDSALYLCASSLEYTDTQYFGPGTRLTVL.

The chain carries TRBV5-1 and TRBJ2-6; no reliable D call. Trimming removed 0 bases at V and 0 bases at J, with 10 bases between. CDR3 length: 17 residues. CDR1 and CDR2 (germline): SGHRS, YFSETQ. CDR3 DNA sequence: TGCGCCAGCAGCTTGGTCGTTGCGTTCTCTGGGGCCAACGTCCTGACTTTC. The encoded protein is CASSLVVAFSGANVLTF.

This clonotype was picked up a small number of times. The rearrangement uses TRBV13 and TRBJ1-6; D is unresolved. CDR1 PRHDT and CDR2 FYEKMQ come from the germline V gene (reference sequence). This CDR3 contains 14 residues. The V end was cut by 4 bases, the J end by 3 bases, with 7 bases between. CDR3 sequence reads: CASSSWSYNSPLHF. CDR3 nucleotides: TGTGCCAGCAGCTCATGGAGCTATAATTCACCCCTCCACTTT.

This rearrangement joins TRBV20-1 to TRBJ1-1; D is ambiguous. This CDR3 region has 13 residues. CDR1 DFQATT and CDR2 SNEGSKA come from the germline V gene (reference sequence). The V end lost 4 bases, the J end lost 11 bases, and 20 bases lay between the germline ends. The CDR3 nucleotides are TGCAGTGCTACGGAGGGAATCTCGTCGGGGGCTTTCTTT. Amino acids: CSATEGISSGAFF.

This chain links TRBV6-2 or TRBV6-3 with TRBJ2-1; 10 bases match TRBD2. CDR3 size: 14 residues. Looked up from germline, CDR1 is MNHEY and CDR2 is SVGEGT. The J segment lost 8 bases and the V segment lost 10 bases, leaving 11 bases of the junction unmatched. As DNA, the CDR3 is TGTGCCACGTACCCTAGCGGGAGTAGAGATGAGCAGTTCTTC. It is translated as CATYPSGSRDEQFF.

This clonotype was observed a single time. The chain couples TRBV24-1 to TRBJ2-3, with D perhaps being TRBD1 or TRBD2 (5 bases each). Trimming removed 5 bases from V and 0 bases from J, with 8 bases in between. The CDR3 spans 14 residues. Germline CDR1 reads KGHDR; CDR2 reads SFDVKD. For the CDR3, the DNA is TGTGCCACCAGTGGGGGGTTTAGCACAGATACGCAGTATTTT. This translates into CATSGGFSTDTQYF.

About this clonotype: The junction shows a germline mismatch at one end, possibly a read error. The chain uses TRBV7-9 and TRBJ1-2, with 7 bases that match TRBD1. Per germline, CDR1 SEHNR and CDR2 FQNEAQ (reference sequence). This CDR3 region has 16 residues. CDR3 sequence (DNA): TGTGCAAGCAGCTCCGGGACAGCAGGATCTAACTATGGCTACACCTTC. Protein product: CASSSGTAGSNYGYTF.

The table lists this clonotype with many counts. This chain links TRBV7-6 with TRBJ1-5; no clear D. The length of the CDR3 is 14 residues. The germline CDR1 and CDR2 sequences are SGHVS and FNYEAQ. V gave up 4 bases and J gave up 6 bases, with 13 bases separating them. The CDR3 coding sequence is TGTGCCAGCAGCTCCCCGGGCGTAAGTCAGCCCCAGCATTTT. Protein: CASSSPGVSQPQHF.

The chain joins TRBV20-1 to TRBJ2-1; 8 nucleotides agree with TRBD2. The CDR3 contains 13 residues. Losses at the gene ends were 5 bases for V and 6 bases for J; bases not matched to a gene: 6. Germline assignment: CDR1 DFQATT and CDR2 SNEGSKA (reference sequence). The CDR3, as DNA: TGCAGTGCTGGCGGGAGGCCTCGCAATGAGCAGTTCTTC. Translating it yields CSAGGRPRNEQFF.

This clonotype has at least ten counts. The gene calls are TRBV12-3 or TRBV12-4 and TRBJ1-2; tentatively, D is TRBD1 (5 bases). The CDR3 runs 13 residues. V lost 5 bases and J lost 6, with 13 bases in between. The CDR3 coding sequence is TGTGCCAGCAGTATTAGGGACGGCCATGGCTACACCTTC. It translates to CASSIRDGHGYTF.

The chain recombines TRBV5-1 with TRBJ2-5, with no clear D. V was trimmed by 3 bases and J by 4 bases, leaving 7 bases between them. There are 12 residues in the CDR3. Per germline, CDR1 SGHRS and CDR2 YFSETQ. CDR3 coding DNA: TGCGCCAGCAGCTCGAACGGAGAGACCCAGTACTTC. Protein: CASSSNGETQYF.

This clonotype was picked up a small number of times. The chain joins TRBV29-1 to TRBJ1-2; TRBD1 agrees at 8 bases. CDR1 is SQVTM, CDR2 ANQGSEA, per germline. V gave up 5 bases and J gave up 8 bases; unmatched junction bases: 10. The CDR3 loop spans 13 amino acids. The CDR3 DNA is TGCAGCGTTAAGCAAGGGACAGGAGGAGGCTACACCTTC. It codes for CSVKQGTGGGYTF.

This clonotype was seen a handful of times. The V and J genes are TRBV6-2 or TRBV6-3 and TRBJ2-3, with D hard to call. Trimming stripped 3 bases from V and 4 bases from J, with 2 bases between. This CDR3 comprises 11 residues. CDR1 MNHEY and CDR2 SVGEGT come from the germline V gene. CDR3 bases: TGTGCCAGCAGTTATGCAGATACGCAGTATTTT. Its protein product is CASSYADTQYF.

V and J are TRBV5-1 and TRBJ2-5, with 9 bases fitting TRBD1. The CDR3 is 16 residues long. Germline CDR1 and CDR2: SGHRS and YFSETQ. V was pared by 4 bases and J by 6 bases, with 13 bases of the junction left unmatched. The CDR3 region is CASSRTSLGQGQTQYF. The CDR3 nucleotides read TGCGCCAGCAGCCGGACCTCTTTGGGACAGGGACAGACCCAGTACTTC.

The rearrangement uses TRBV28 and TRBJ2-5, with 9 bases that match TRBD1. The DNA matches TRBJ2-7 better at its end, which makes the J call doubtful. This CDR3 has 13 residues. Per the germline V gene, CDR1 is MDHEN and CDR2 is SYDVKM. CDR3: CASSRDRVPEQYF. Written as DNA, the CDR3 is TGTGCCAGCAGTAGGGACAGGGTGCCCGAGCAGTACTTC.

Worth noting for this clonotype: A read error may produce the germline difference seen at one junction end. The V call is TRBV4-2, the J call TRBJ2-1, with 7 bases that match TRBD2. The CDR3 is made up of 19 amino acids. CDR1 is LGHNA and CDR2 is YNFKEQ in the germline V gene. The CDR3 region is CASSLKARIAGQGLNEQSF. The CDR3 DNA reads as TGTGCCAGCAGCCTCAAGGCCAGGATAGCGGGTCAGGGTCTCAATGAGCAGTCCTTC.

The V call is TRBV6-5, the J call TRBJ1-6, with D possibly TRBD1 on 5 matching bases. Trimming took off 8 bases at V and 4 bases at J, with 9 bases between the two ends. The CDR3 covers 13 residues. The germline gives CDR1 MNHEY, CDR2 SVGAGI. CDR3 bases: TGTGCCAGCGGGGCAGTTTATAATTCACCCCTCCACTTT. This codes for CASGAVYNSPLHF.

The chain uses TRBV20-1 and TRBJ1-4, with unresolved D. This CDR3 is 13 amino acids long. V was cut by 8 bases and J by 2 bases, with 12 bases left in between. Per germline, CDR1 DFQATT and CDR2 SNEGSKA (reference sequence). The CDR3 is CSSPHGTNEKLFF. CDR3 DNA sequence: TGCAGTTCCCCTCACGGGACTAATGAAAAACTGTTTTTT.